The table lists the clone carrying this T cell receptor (beta chain) with many counts. Its target is not known. Using RNA transcripts as the source, TCR beta CDR3 regions were amplified. The HTBI primer set was used in a first-round RT-PCR of the TCR CDR3. MiXCR was run by TCRdb on the multiplex PCR reads, yielding one entry per CDR3 protein. The data show about 380,000 distinct CDR3 sequences, approximately 13% seen once. This sample stems from a study of T cells in Graves' hyperthyroidism and ophthalmopathy. This CDR3 region has 15 residues. CDR1 is SGHRS and CDR2 is YFSETQ in the germline V gene. Trimming cost V 1 base and J 1 base, with 12 bases left between them. Every diagnosis used clinical symptoms, serum thyroxine and TRAb, thyroid ultrasound and orbital computed tomography. Study results and limitations: Most thyroid clonotypes with frequency above 0.001 were detected in blood.

The sequencing sample was made of blood. The chain carries TRBV5-1 and TRBJ2-7, with a tentative D call TRBD1 (6 bases). This TCR derives from a man aged 30 to 45 with Graves' hyperthyroidism that later progressed to Graves' ophthalmopathy. CDR3 sequence (DNA): TGCGCCAGCAGCTTGTGGGCAGGGGATTCCTACGAGCAGTACTTC. It encodes CASSLWAGDSYEQYF.